This T cell receptor beta chain emerged from a study of vaccination and CD4 T cells after COVID-19. As to this clonotype: Its matching antigen is unknown.

The CDR3 totals 14 residues. Germline assignment: CDR1 SGHVS and CDR2 FQNEAQ. V was pared by 3 bases and J by 10 bases, with 6 bases of the junction left unmatched. Oncomine TCR Beta short-read sequencing was applied to DNA from cultured CD4+ T cells. TCRdb reprocessed the PCR reads with MiXCR, giving one entry per CDR3 protein. Of some 10,000 distinct CDR3 sequences in the sample, around 46% were seen once. The treatment here: roughly ten-day PBMC culture with coronavirus spike peptide pools or control peptides (ViraFEST assay). The material sequenced was CD4+ T cells from blood, cultured in vitro. This sequence originates from a human donor who had recovered from COVID-19. The chain carries TRBV7-8 and TRBJ2-3, with 11 nucleotides matching TRBD2. The CDR3 DNA follows: TGTGCCAGCAGCTTTAGCGGGGGGGCCTCATCGCAGTATTTT. This sequence encodes CASSFSGGASSQYF.